A single sample is the source of the 21 T cell receptor beta chains below, sequenced in a study of shared clonotypes between healthy human individuals. Sequencing used immunoSEQ multiplex PCR; TCRdb keeps in-frame clones, though not all of them. In the table there are over 2 million clones, just under 95% of which are singletons. Specimen: naive CD4+ T cells from PBMCs. Subset: CD45RA+ positively selected. The receptors were sampled from a man aged 18 to 29 in good health. Some clones in this sample may be carry-over from other donors' samples.

The rearrangement joins TRBV4-2 to TRBJ1-2; a possible D gene is TRBD1 (6 bases). In germline, CDR1 is LGHNA, CDR2 YNFKEQ. The CDR3 contains 13 residues. The germline V and J ends were trimmed by 4 bases and 12 bases, with 18 bases remaining between them. The CDR3 reads CASSRTQGGSDTF. The CDR3 DNA is TGTGCCAGCAGCCGAACCCAAGGGGGTAGCGACACCTTC.

The genes are TRBV27 and TRBJ1-2; 8 nucleotides match TRBD1. In germline, CDR1 is MNHEY, CDR2 SMNVEV (reference sequence). V was pared by 3 bases and J by 8 bases, with 14 bases of the junction left unmatched. The CDR3 consists of 16 residues. The CDR3 DNA reads TGTGCCAGCAGTTTCGGGGCAGGGGGCGGCCGAGGCGGCTACACCTTC. Translating it yields CASSFGAGGGRGGYTF.

This clone was seen just once. The V gene is TRBV27, the J gene TRBJ2-7; 9 nucleotides agree with TRBD1. The V and J ends lost 10 bases and 2 bases, in that order; junction bases with no gene match: 12. Germline V CDR1 and CDR2: MNHEY, SMNVEV (reference sequence). The CDR3 length is 15 residues. The CDR3 loop reads CAIRRAGTGTYEQYF. In DNA form, the CDR3 reads TGTGCCATCAGGAGAGCCGGGACAGGGACCTACGAGCAGTACTTC.

This clone has only one observation. CDR3 bases: TGTGCCAGTAGTACCCGGACTAGCGGGACCTCCTACAATGAGCAGTTCTTC. Translation gives CASSTRTSGTSYNEQFF. The J gene is TRBJ2-1, the V gene TRBV19; TRBD2 agrees at 12 bases. V lost 4 bases, J lost 0 bases, and 4 bases stayed unmatched. Germline CDR1 LNHDA, CDR2 SQIVND (reference sequence). The CDR3 covers 17 residues.

This clone appeared a single time. This rearrangement joins TRBV30 to TRBJ1-2; D is unclear. Per the germline V gene, CDR1 is GTSNPN and CDR2 is SVGIG (reference sequence). The V end was cut by 4 bases, the J end by 0 bases, with 9 bases between. The CDR3 has 13 residues. CDR3 residues: CAWNAKANYGYTF. For the CDR3, the DNA is TGTGCCTGGAATGCCAAAGCTAACTATGGCTACACCTTC. Combining the CDR3 with reference TRBV30 and TRBJ1-2 gives the whole variable domain SQTIHQWPATLVQPVGSPLSLECTVEGTSNPNLYWYRQAAGRGLQLLFYSVGIGQISSEVPQNLSASRPQDRQFILSSKKLLLSDSGFYLCAWNAKANYGYTFGSGTRLTVV.

DNA of the CDR3: TGTGCCAGCAGGCCCCCGGGGGCCGCCACTGAAGCTTTCTTT. Protein: CASRPPGAATEAFF. The chain links TRBV2 to TRBJ1-1; D is perhaps TRBD1 (6 bases). Trimming pared 6 bases from V and 4 bases from J, leaving 15 bases between. CDR3 length: 14 residues. CDR1 SNHLY and CDR2 FYNNEI come from the germline V gene.

The table lists this clone with a count of one. This sequence joins TRBV7-2 and TRBJ2-3; maybe TRBD2 (7 bases). CDR1 is SGHTA and CDR2 is FQGNSA in the germline V gene. Deletions cut 6 bases from V and 4 bases from J, with 17 bases between. The CDR3 has 15 amino acids. CDR3 DNA sequence: TGTGCCAGCAGGGGGAGGGGCAGGGGCGCAGATACGCAGTATTTT. This gives the protein CASRGRGRGADTQYF.

The V call is TRBV25-1, the J call TRBJ2-3; no definite D call. The CDR3 loop spans 12 amino acids. V was shortened by 6 bases and J by 9 bases, with 13 bases between the two germline ends. Germline V gene lookup returns CDR1 MGHDK and CDR2 SYGVNS. CDR3 DNA sequence: TGTGCCAGCAGCGCAGGAGTTGGCACGCAGTATTTT. Translating it yields CASSAGVGTQYF. The full variable domain, its missing parts supplied by reference TRBV25-1 and TRBJ2-3, is EADIYQTPRYLVIGTGKKITLECSQTMGHDKMYWYQQDPGMELHLIHYSYGVNSTEKGDLSSESTVSRIRTEHFPLTLESARPSHTSQYLCASSAGVGTQYFGPGTRLTVL.

The chain employs TRBV5-5 and TRBJ1-1; no definite D call. This CDR3 spans 17 amino acids. The V gene's germline CDR1 is SGHKS and CDR2 YYEKEE (reference sequence). V was trimmed by 2 bases and J by 5 bases, leaving 22 bases between them. The CDR3 DNA sequence: TGTGCCAGCAGCTTACTCCCCCCCACGGGGTGGGGAACTGAAGCTTTCTTT. This codes for CASSLLPPTGWGTEAFF.

The chain uses TRBV6-6 and TRBJ1-2, with D perhaps TRBD1 (5 bases). This CDR3 is built from 15 residues. From germline, CDR1 is MNHNY and CDR2 SVGAGI (reference sequence). V was pared by 0 bases and J by 2 bases, with 10 bases between. The CDR3 here is CASSYSGGLNYGYTF. CDR3 sequence (DNA): TGTGCCAGCAGTTACTCTGGGGGTTTGAACTATGGCTACACCTTC.

The J gene is TRBJ2-7, the V gene TRBV6-6; TRBD2 aligns across 13 bases. From germline, CDR1 is MNHNY and CDR2 SVGAGI (reference sequence). Trimming took 6 bases from V and 7 from J; bases not matched to a gene: 6. The CDR3 covers 14 residues. The CDR3 reads CASSRGLAGVEQYF. CDR3 coding DNA: TGTGCCAGCAGCCGCGGACTAGCGGGAGTTGAGCAGTACTTC.

The chain has TRBV27 and TRBJ2-3; 8 bases align to TRBD2. Germline V lookup: CDR1 MNHEY, CDR2 SMNVEV (reference sequence). V shed 1 base, J shed 0 bases, and the junction held 3 bases outside the gene matches. CDR3 length: 16 residues. This CDR3 reads CASSLFTGGSTDTQYF. In DNA form, the CDR3 reads TGTGCCAGCAGTTTATTTACGGGAGGGAGCACAGATACGCAGTATTTT.

This clone appeared once. The chain employs TRBV5-4 and TRBJ2-7, with D perhaps TRBD1 or TRBD2 (5 bases each). CDR3 size: 16 residues. Germline-derived CDR1 and CDR2 are SGHNT and YYREEE (reference sequence). Deletions cut 3 bases from V and 2 bases from J, with 18 bases between. The chain's CDR3 is CASSSPGAREPYEQYF. The CDR3 DNA reads as TGTGCCAGCAGCTCGCCCGGGGCTAGAGAACCCTACGAGCAGTACTTC.

This chain uses TRBV5-4 with TRBJ2-5; the D is unclear. V shed 1 base and J shed 5 bases, with 12 bases lying between them. Per germline, CDR1 SGHNT and CDR2 YYREEE (reference sequence). The length of the CDR3 is 14 residues. The CDR3 region has the DNA TGTGCCAGCAGCTTGAGTATGGGTCAGGAGACCCAGTACTTC. It yields the protein CASSLSMGQETQYF.

A remark on this clone: The same CDR3 arises from other DNA sequences in this sample as well. The gene calls are TRBV30 and TRBJ2-3; 8 bases are a match to TRBD1. Unmatched junction bases numbered 9, after V lost 3 bases and J lost 4 bases. The CDR3 consists of 15 residues. The germline V gene encodes CDR1 GTSNPN and CDR2 SVGIG (reference sequence). CDR3 coding DNA: TGTGCCTGGAGCCGAGGACAGGGATCCGCAGATACGCAGTATTTT. As protein: CAWSRGQGSADTQYF. Supplemented by reference TRBV30 and TRBJ2-3, the full variable domain reads SQTIHQWPATLVQPVGSPLSLECTVEGTSNPNLYWYRQAAGRGLQLLFYSVGIGQISSEVPQNLSASRPQDRQFILSSKKLLLSDSGFYLCAWSRGQGSADTQYFGPGTRLTVL.

This clone was recorded only once. J is TRBJ2-2 and V is TRBV5-1; D might be TRBD1 or TRBD2, each matching 5 bases. This CDR3 spans 16 amino acids. Looked up from germline, CDR1 is SGHRS and CDR2 is YFSETQ. With 4 bases removed from V and 0 bases from J, the gap between germline ends came to 13 bases. The CDR3: CASSPVGAANTGELFF. CDR3 nucleotide sequence: TGCGCCAGCAGCCCCGTCGGGGCCGCGAACACCGGGGAGCTGTTTTTT.

This rearrangement joins TRBV9 to TRBJ2-3, with unresolved D. This CDR3 has 14 residues. Germline-derived CDR1 and CDR2 are SGDLS and YYNGEE. The V and J ends lost 0 bases and 0 bases respectively, with 5 bases between them. CDR3 region: CASSVDWSTDTQYF. The CDR3 DNA sequence: TGTGCCAGCAGCGTAGATTGGAGCACAGATACGCAGTATTTT.

About this clone: The junction departs from germline at one end; a sequencing error may be responsible. The chain joins TRBV18 to TRBJ1-3; D is unresolved. Germline-derived CDR1 and CDR2 are KGHSH and LQKENI. This CDR3 has 13 amino acids. In nucleotides, the CDR3 is TGCCTCGCAGCCGGGTTCGCTGGAAACACCATATATTTT. The encoded protein is CLAAGFAGNTIYF.

The V and J genes are TRBV7-9 and TRBJ1-2; D gene uncertain. Trimming pared 5 bases from V and 7 bases from J, leaving 26 bases between. This CDR3 contains 17 residues. CDR1 is SEHNR and CDR2 is FQNEAQ in the germline V gene (reference sequence). The CDR3 DNA is TGTGCCAGCAGCCAGACCCCTTACCGGGAGGTTCAAGCTGGCTACACCTTC. It encodes CASSQTPYREVQAGYTF.

The chain recombines TRBV7-2 with TRBJ1-4, with 10 bases fitting TRBD1. CDR1 is SGHTA, CDR2 FQGNSA, per germline. J was trimmed by 8 bases and V by 4 bases; bases with no gene match: 7. CDR3 length: 15 amino acids. The CDR3, as DNA: TGTGCCAGCAGCTCCCGGGCGGGACAGGGGGAAAAACTGTTTTTT. Translation gives CASSSRAGQGEKLFF. The full variable domain, its missing parts supplied by reference TRBV7-2 and TRBJ1-4, is GAGVSQSPSNKVTEKGKDVELRCDPISGHTALYWYRQSLGQGLEFLIYFQGNSAPDKSGLPSDRFSAERTGGSVSTLTIQRTQQEDSAVYLCASSSRAGQGEKLFFGSGTQLSVL.

The rearrangement links TRBV4-1 to TRBJ2-5; 7 bases line up with TRBD2. V shed 3 bases and J 3 bases; nucleotides not matched to a gene: 16. The CDR3 is made up of 18 amino acids. The V gene's germline CDR1 is MGHRA and CDR2 YSYEKL. In DNA, the CDR3 is TGCGCCAGCAGCCAGAGGGGCTCCGGGAGGCTCGGGGAAGAGACCCAGTACTTC. It is translated as CASSQRGSGRLGEETQYF.